What follows is one T cell receptor (beta chain) and its context. The target of this receptor is not known. Base qualities are not at hand, and no much larger clone is one base apart. The data were obtained in a study of blood T cell repertoires in COVID-19 (dated by TCRdb to 2018 to 2020). General notes on the study: Collaborator samples came from the United States, Italy and Spain and covered acute and convalescent phases of COVID-19. The prospective study material was composed of cDNA or gDNA derived from T cells, B-cell-depleted T cells, or PBMCs. The dataset comprised deeply sampled blood TCRbeta repertoires from subjects exposed to, actively infected with, or recovered from COVID-19. A freely available public database, intended as a resource for researchers studying the immune response to SARS-CoV-2, is where the repertoires were released. Samples came from the ongoing ImmuneRACE study (first 160 participants) plus 1,254 subjects from 6 global collaborators. The sample metadata nearly always contained a de-identified subject ID, COVID-19 status, age in years and sex. HLA class I and class II types, where available, came from metadata supplied by the sample provider rather than from assay-based typing.

CDR3 length: 16 amino acids, cysteine to phenylalanine. The entry retains the CDR3 DNA only, 48 bases that are in frame from base 1. V lost 4 bases and J lost 7 bases; the stretch between them is 18 bases long. The germline V gene encodes CDR1 SGHDT and CDR2 YYEEEE. Results and caveats for the whole study, not just this receptor: The amount of clinical and demographic metadata varied by source and participant and was provided uncurated.

One collaborating source in Seattle enrolled patients while the patients were actively infected and followed the patients over time throughout the course of disease. The collaborating institutions used their own protocols to collect whole blood in K2EDTA tubes. For TCRbeta analysis, collaborators shipped samples as frozen whole blood, isolated PBMCs, or DNA extracted from either of those sample types. TCRbeta CDR3 regions were amplified from genomic DNA by means of the immunoSEQ Assay, a bias-controlled multiplex PCR. The original methods were these. The number of nucleated cells in each sample was estimated from the amplification of reference gene primers within the assay. To quantify the absolute abundance of each unique TCRbeta CDR3 rearrangement, sequence reads were collapsed and filtered. For each sample, productive Simpson clonality was calculated as the square root of Simpson's diversity index across productive rearrangements. The clones in this table, taken by TCRdb from immuneACCESS, are in-frame only. Not every clone is retained; where verified, under half of the shortfall comes from an unresolved V gene, and the cause of the rest is unknown. V, J and clone size reflect that table, while D and trimming were determined from the DNA. In all, the sample holds about 310,000 clones, and about nine tenths of those were seen once. The ten largest clones take up 2.5% to 3.5% of the sample.

Sequences were obtained from peripheral blood. The clonotype comes from a woman aged 25-40 years with COVID-19, enrolled during active disease. The rearranged chain carries TRBV5-6 and TRBJ1-6; TRBD1 might be the D gene, on 6 matching bases. This receptor carries the CDR3 CASSTGTARNNSPLHF. The nucleotide sequence reads as follows: TGTGCCAGCAGCACAGGGACCGCCCGGAACAATTCACCCCTCCACTTT.